The next 18 T cell receptor beta chains were all read from a single sample in a study of response to subunit inactivated influenza vaccine. TCRdb reprocessed the RT-PCR reads with MiXCR, giving one entry per CDR3 protein. The sample comprises fewer than 700,000 distinct CDR3 sequences, 13% of which are singletons, and roughly 14% rests with the top ten. The input for sequencing was PBMCs from blood, taken 45 days after vaccination. Receptors originate from a man over 45 who received an inactivated influenza vaccine.

Only a few counts were recorded for this clonotype. The V gene is TRBV12-3 or TRBV12-4, the J gene TRBJ1-2; TRBD1 might be the D (6 bases). The CDR3 length is 14 residues. The V gene lost 3 bases and the J gene lost 7 bases, with 15 bases spanning the gap. CDR3: CASSFAQGNSGYTF. The CDR3 DNA follows: TGTGCCAGCAGTTTCGCGCAGGGGAATTCTGGCTACACCTTC.

This clonotype was recorded many times. The chain is built from TRBV5-1 and TRBJ2-3; 8 bases line up with TRBD2. After removal of 2 bases from V and 2 bases from J, the junction contained 4 bases not matched to a gene. The CDR3 loop spans 15 amino acids. CDR1 and CDR2 from the germline V gene are SGHRS and YFSETQ. The CDR3 loop reads CASSLRGGNTDTQYF. CDR3 bases: TGCGCCAGCAGCTTACGCGGGGGGAACACAGATACGCAGTATTTT.

CDR3 coding DNA: TGCAGTGCTAGAGCTCCGGGTACCACCGGGGAGCTGTTTTTT. Translating it yields CSARAPGTTGELFF. The chain combines TRBV20-1 with TRBJ2-2; the D is unclear. Germline CDR1 and CDR2: DFQATT and SNEGSKA (reference sequence). This CDR3 has 14 amino acids. V lost 1 base, J lost 4 bases, and 10 bases lay in between.

The rearrangement links TRBV30 to TRBJ2-1, with TRBD2 matching over 8 bases. CDR1 GTSNPN and CDR2 SVGIG come from the germline V gene (reference sequence). The CDR3 has 15 amino acids. The V segment lost 1 base and the J segment 7 bases; nucleotides outside the gene matches: 9. The CDR3 sequence: CAWSEAAGGWNEQFF. DNA for the CDR3: TGTGCCTGGAGTGAGGCGGCGGGAGGATGGAATGAGCAGTTCTTC.

The chain carries TRBV20-1 and TRBJ2-1; D is ambiguous. CDR3 length: 14 amino acids. V gave up 3 bases and J gave up 4 bases, with 13 bases separating them. Germline assignment: CDR1 DFQATT and CDR2 SNEGSKA (reference sequence). CDR3 sequence: CSASRYFEYNEQFF. The CDR3 DNA reads TGCAGTGCTAGCCGCTACTTCGAGTACAATGAGCAGTTCTTC.

The gene calls are TRBV5-1 and TRBJ2-5; no firm D call. This CDR3 has 15 amino acids. Trimming stripped 0 bases from V and 2 bases from J, with 11 bases between. CDR1 and CDR2 (germline): SGHRS, YFSETQ. The CDR3 region is CASSLALTDQETQYF. The CDR3 DNA follows: TGCGCCAGCAGCTTGGCCCTTACAGATCAAGAGACCCAGTACTTC.

This clonotype was observed a handful of times. The chain joins TRBV3-1 to TRBJ2-1, with TRBD2 matching over 9 bases. With 3 bases clipped from V and 7 bases from J, the junction kept 10 bases outside the gene matches. The CDR3 extends over 16 amino acids. Germline assignment: CDR1 LGHDT and CDR2 YNNKEL (reference sequence). The CDR3 coding sequence is TGTGCCAGCAGCCAGCAGGGACTAGCTGTAGTAAATGAGCAGTTCTTC. Translation: CASSQQGLAVVNEQFF.

In DNA form, the CDR3 reads TGTGCCAGCTCACCACCTTTAGTAGAGACCCAGTACTTC. As protein: CASSPPLVETQYF. The chain employs TRBV18 and TRBJ2-5; no firm D call. Germline values: CDR1 KGHSH, CDR2 LQKENI. The CDR3 length is 13 residues. With 0 bases removed from V and 4 bases from J, the gap between germline ends came to 6 bases.

The chain carries TRBV12-3 or TRBV12-4 and TRBJ1-2, with D possibly matching TRBD1 (5 bases). The CDR3 sequence is 13 residues long. The V gene lost 4 bases and the J gene lost 8 bases, with 14 bases spanning the gap. CDR3 sequence reads: CASSSGHSGGYTF. CDR3 DNA sequence: TGTGCCAGCAGTTCGGGGCACAGTGGAGGCTACACCTTC.

The chain uses TRBV20-1 and TRBJ2-1; no reliable D call. Germline V lookup: CDR1 DFQATT, CDR2 SNEGSKA (reference sequence). The CDR3 has 16 amino acids. Trimming took off 0 bases at V and 1 base at J, with 13 bases between the two ends. The CDR3 nucleotides read TGCAGTGCTAGAGATCGATTAGGAGATTCCTACAATGAGCAGTTCTTC. Translated: CSARDRLGDSYNEQFF.

This clonotype was found a few times. The DNA for the CDR3 is TGTGCCAGCAGAGCTCCATGGGGGAACAATGAGCAGTTCTTC. Translating it yields CASRAPWGNNEQFF. The chain recombines TRBV5-5 with TRBJ2-1; tentatively, D is TRBD1 or TRBD2 (5 bases each). Trimming left V 5 bases short and J 5 bases short, with 14 bases between. Germline values: CDR1 SGHKS, CDR2 YYEKEE (reference sequence). The CDR3 covers 14 residues.

J is TRBJ2-1 and V is TRBV29-1; D remains unclear. Between the trimmed V and J ends, which lost 3 bases and 0 bases, there was a span of 12 bases. Germline CDR1 is SQVTM and CDR2 is ANQGSEA. The CDR3 sequence is 15 residues long. The CDR3 DNA reads TGCAGCGTTGATGGTTCAGGACCCTCCTACAATGAGCAGTTCTTC. The encoded protein is CSVDGSGPSYNEQFF.

This clonotype showed up many times. The J gene is TRBJ2-7, the V gene TRBV7-2; D may be TRBD2 (5 bases). V was cut by 5 bases and J by 7 bases, with 12 bases left in between. From germline, CDR1 is SGHTA and CDR2 FQGNSA. CDR3 length equals 12 residues. CDR3 nucleotide sequence: TGTGCCAGCAGCCCCGCACTAGGAGAGCAGTACTTC. Protein: CASSPALGEQYF.

The V gene is TRBV7-2, the J gene TRBJ2-7; 9 nucleotides match TRBD2. With V trimmed by 2 bases and J by 5 bases, 4 bases remained unmatched. This CDR3 is 14 amino acids long. CDR1 and CDR2 (germline): SGHTA, FQGNSA. The CDR3 bases are TGTGCCAGCAGCTTAAAAGCGGGGGGCAACGAGCAGTACTTC. Protein sequence: CASSLKAGGNEQYF. The variable domain in full, completed from reference TRBV7-2 and TRBJ2-7, reads GAGVSQSPSNKVTEKGKDVELRCDPISGHTALYWYRQSLGQGLEFLIYFQGNSAPDKSGLPSDRFSAERTGGSVSTLTIQRTQQEDSAVYLCASSLKAGGNEQYFGPGTRLTVT.

This clonotype was seen just once. A much more abundant neighbour one base away suggests this may be a read error. The chain is built from TRBV15 and TRBJ2-1; TRBD2 matches at 10 bases. The V gene's germline CDR1 is LNHNV and CDR2 YYDKDF (reference sequence). V dropped 6 bases and J dropped 2; count of bases not matched to a gene: 7. This CDR3 spans 16 amino acids. The CDR3 nucleotides read TGTGCCACCAGTGTAGCGGGAGGTGGCACCTACAATGAGCAGTTCTTC. Translated: CATSVAGGGTYNEQFF.

As for this clonotype: One end of the junction fails to match germline, which may point to a read error. V usage is TRBV28 and J usage is TRBJ1-3; D may be TRBD1 (5 bases). Germline V gene data show CDR1 as MDHEN and CDR2 as SYDVKM. The CDR3 is 15 residues long. The CDR3 coding sequence is TGTGCCAGCAATTTAGGCGGGACCTCTGGAAACACCATATATTTT. It translates to CASNLGGTSGNTIYF.

The V and J genes are TRBV24-1 and TRBJ2-1; a weak D match, TRBD1 (6 bases). This CDR3 has 15 amino acids. The germline gives CDR1 KGHDR, CDR2 SFDVKD. V was cut by 9 bases and J by 0 bases, with 14 bases left in between. CDR3: CATGAQGNSYNEQFF. CDR3 DNA: TGTGCCACCGGAGCACAGGGCAACTCCTACAATGAGCAGTTCTTC.

This clonotype was detected a few times. The chain combines TRBV18 with TRBJ1-1; D is uncertain. CDR1 KGHSH and CDR2 LQKENI come from the germline V gene. Trimming cost V 0 bases and J 5 bases, with 10 bases left between them. This CDR3 is 14 amino acids long. CDR3: CASSPPSASTEAFF. In nucleotides, the CDR3 is TGTGCCAGCTCACCACCGTCAGCCTCGACTGAAGCTTTCTTT.